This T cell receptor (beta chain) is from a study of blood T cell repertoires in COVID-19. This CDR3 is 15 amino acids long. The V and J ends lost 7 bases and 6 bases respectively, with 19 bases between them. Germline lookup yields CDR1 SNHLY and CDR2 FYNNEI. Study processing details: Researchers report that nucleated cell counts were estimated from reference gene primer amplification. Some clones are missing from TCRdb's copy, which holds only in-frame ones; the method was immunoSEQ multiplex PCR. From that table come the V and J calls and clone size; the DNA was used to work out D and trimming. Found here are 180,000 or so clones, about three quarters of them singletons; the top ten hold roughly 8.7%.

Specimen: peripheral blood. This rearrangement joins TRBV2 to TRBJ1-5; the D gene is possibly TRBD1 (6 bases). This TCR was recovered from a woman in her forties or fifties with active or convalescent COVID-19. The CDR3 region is CASTNTQGGVQPQHF. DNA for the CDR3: TGTGCCAGCACTAATACACAAGGGGGGGTTCAGCCCCAGCATTTT.